This TCR beta chain was captured in a study of cytomegalovirus exposure and HLA in healthy donors. Notes on the study in general: Clonal expansion, a later analysis showed, was greater in HLA-associated TCR beta chains than in equally common others. In a later analysis, HLA-C alleles had the fewest associated TCRs, DRB1 alleles the most. The authors considered a cluster of highly shared sequence variants likely to be a sequencing artifact.

PCR primers comprised 60 Vbeta and 13 Jbeta primers. Here immunoSEQ multiplex PCR was the method, and the copy in TCRdb shows in-frame clones only, minus some. Of approximately 110,000 clones listed, 76% are singletons. Details on this clone: The antigen is not known.

The ends were cut back, 0 bases at V and 4 bases at J, with 10 bases in the middle. Germline V lookup: CDR1 SGHDN, CDR2 FVKESK. The CDR3 extends over 14 amino acids. This TCR was sampled from a middle-aged man in good health and CMV-seronegative. The chain couples TRBV14 to TRBJ2-7; possibly TRBD2 for D (5 bases). Sample: PBMCs. CDR3 sequence: CASSQDLSGYEQYF. In nucleotides, the CDR3 is TGTGCCAGCAGCCAAGATCTTTCGGGGTACGAGCAGTACTTC.